Following are 27 T cell receptor beta chains from one sample sequenced in a study of Tregs in tolerant kidney transplant recipients (dated by TCRdb to the late 2010s). The library was prepared using the immunoSEQ multiplex PCR assay. TCRdb carries this immuneACCESS record with in-frame sequences only. Its versions omit some clonotypes, under half of them owing to an unresolved V gene in the studies checked, with the rest unexplained. This sample is represented by approximately 75,000 clones; 91% of them were singletons. Of the sample, 0.34% is held by the ten largest clones. According to the study, the label for this sample's time point signals: blood sample drawn before combined kidney and bone marrow transplant. Sequences were derived from Tregs from blood, sampled before the transplant. All receptors derive from a human donor who received a combined kidney and bone marrow transplant.

The genes are TRBV18 and TRBJ2-3; D possibly corresponds to TRBD1 (5 bases). The V gene's germline CDR1 is KGHSH and CDR2 LQKENI. V was cut by 6 bases and J by 0 bases, with 10 bases left in between. This CDR3 is 14 amino acids long. The CDR3 spells CASSPTESTDTQYF. CDR3 DNA sequence: TGTGCCAGCTCCCCGACAGAGAGCACAGATACGCAGTATTTT.

The rearrangement uses TRBV5-1 and TRBJ1-4; D might be TRBD1 (5 bases). The CDR3 has 14 residues. V was pared by 4 bases and J by 8 bases, with 15 bases between. Germline CDR1 SGHRS, CDR2 YFSETQ. The CDR3 reads CASSHGRGEEKLFF. In nucleotides, the CDR3 is TGCGCCAGCAGCCATGGACGAGGGGAGGAAAAACTGTTTTTT.

V gene TRBV6-1 combines with J gene TRBJ2-1; a possible D gene is TRBD2 (6 bases). V shed 0 bases and J shed 14 bases, with 20 bases lying between them. The length of the CDR3 is 15 residues. Germline assignment: CDR1 MNHNS and CDR2 SASEGT. The CDR3 DNA is TGTGCCAGCAGTGAAGCGGGTACCAGAAGCGGAGGGGAGTTCTTC. Encoded protein: CASSEAGTRSGGEFF.

This rearrangement joins TRBV27 to TRBJ1-4; weak D call: TRBD1 (6 bases). V dropped 4 bases and J dropped 0 bases, with 9 bases sitting between them. Germline-derived CDR1 and CDR2 are MNHEY and SMNVEV (reference sequence). The CDR3 runs to 15 residues. CDR3 sequence: CASSSQGATNEKLFF. The CDR3 DNA is TGTGCCAGCAGTTCACAGGGCGCAACTAATGAAAAACTGTTTTTT.

The genes are TRBV20-1 and TRBJ2-7, with D tentatively TRBD1 (5 bases). The CDR3 extends over 11 amino acids. Germline values: CDR1 DFQATT, CDR2 SNEGSKA (reference sequence). Trimming cost V 3 bases and J 5 bases, with 8 bases left between them. CDR3 region: CSASPGHEQYF. The CDR3 nucleotides read TGCAGTGCTAGTCCAGGGCACGAGCAGTACTTC.

This clone was seen a single time. The rearrangement joins TRBV4-3 to TRBJ2-1; TRBD2 aligns across 10 bases. V lost 3 bases, J lost 8 bases, and 10 bases stayed unmatched. This CDR3 is 16 amino acids long. Looked up from germline, CDR1 is LGHNA and CDR2 is YSLEER. CDR3 sequence (DNA): TGCGCCAGCAGCCATTGGAAGCGGGAGGGGGGGGATGAGCAGTTCTTC. Protein sequence: CASSHWKREGGDEQFF.

V usage is TRBV28 and J usage is TRBJ2-6; unclear D gene. There are 18 residues in the CDR3. V lost 8 bases and J 0 bases, leaving 20 bases between the germline ends. Germline CDR1 is MDHEN and CDR2 is SYDVKM. In DNA form, the CDR3 reads TGTGCCAGCCCCTACAAGCTTCGACCACCCTCTGGGGCCAACGTCCTGACTTTC. It translates to CASPYKLRPPSGANVLTF.

This clone was found a few times. The chain employs TRBV28 and TRBJ1-1; no clear D gene. Germline V gene sequence: CDR1 MDHEN, CDR2 SYDVKM. Between the trimmed V and J ends, which lost 5 bases and 10 bases, there was a span of 23 bases. This CDR3 region has 15 residues. The CDR3 nucleotides read TGTGCCAGCAGTCCACAAACCCCCAGGCAGGTAGGAGCTTTCTTT. The encoded protein is CASSPQTPRQVGAFF.

V is TRBV9 and J is TRBJ2-7; D not certain. This CDR3 has 14 amino acids. Trimming stripped 0 bases from V and 1 base from J, with 8 bases between. The V gene's germline CDR1 is SGDLS and CDR2 YYNGEE. CDR3 protein: CASSVARPSYEQYF. As DNA, the CDR3 is TGTGCCAGCAGCGTAGCGAGACCATCCTACGAGCAGTACTTC. Complete variable domain (other parts from reference TRBV9 and TRBJ2-7): DSGVTQTPKHLITATGQRVTLRCSPRSGDLSVYWYQQSLDQGLQFLIQYYNGEERAKGNILERFSAQQFPDLHSELNLSSLELGDSALYFCASSVARPSYEQYFGPGTRLTVT.

J is TRBJ1-1 and V is TRBV28; 8 nucleotides align to TRBD1. CDR3 size: 13 residues. The germline V gene encodes CDR1 MDHEN and CDR2 SYDVKM. With 5 bases clipped from V and 6 bases from J, the junction kept 5 bases outside the gene matches. The CDR3 loop reads CASSPGQGSEAFF. The CDR3 coding sequence is TGTGCCAGCAGTCCTGGACAGGGCTCTGAAGCTTTCTTT.

The V call is TRBV7-6, the J call TRBJ1-1, with D hard to call. Germline CDR1 reads SGHVS; CDR2 reads FNYEAQ. Trimming cost V 2 bases and J 7 bases, with 11 bases left between them. This CDR3 has 13 amino acids. The DNA for the CDR3 is TGTGCCAGCAGCTTAAGTGGGCAGTTTGAAGCTTTCTTT. This sequence encodes CASSLSGQFEAFF.

The rearrangement links TRBV28 to TRBJ2-1; D unresolved. CDR1 and CDR2 from the germline V gene are MDHEN and SYDVKM. Trimming shortened V by 2 bases and J by 4 bases, and 12 bases separated the two germline ends. This CDR3 region has 15 residues. This CDR3 is CASSLDTARYNEQFF. CDR3 nucleotides: TGTGCCAGCAGTTTAGACACGGCTAGGTACAATGAGCAGTTCTTC.

CDR3 bases: TGTGCCAGCAGCTGGGGACGGGGCATCCCGAACACTGAAGCTTTCTTT. Its protein is CASSWGRGIPNTEAFF. The chain carries TRBV11-3 and TRBJ1-1; tentatively, D is TRBD1 (5 bases). Per germline, CDR1 SGHNT and CDR2 YENEEA. Trimming removed 4 bases from V and 1 base from J, with 16 bases in between. The CDR3 sequence is 16 residues long.

The chain is built from TRBV4-2 and TRBJ2-3; either TRBD1 or TRBD2 may supply D (6 bases each). V gave up 4 bases and J gave up 0 bases, with 17 bases separating them. The germline V gene encodes CDR1 LGHNA and CDR2 YNFKEQ. This CDR3 spans 17 amino acids. Here the CDR3 DNA reads TGTGCCAGCAGCCCGGGGGCAGGCGGTGCTAGCACAGATACGCAGTATTTT. It is translated as CASSPGAGGASTDTQYF.

V and J are TRBV28 and TRBJ2-7, with no clear D. Per germline, CDR1 MDHEN and CDR2 SYDVKM. The CDR3 covers 15 residues. V lost 7 bases to trimming and J lost 0 bases, with 16 bases between them. The CDR3 protein is CASNPLSHSSYEQYF. In DNA, the CDR3 is TGTGCCAGCAATCCCCTTAGTCATAGCTCCTACGAGCAGTACTTC.

The chain employs TRBV6-1 and TRBJ2-7, with TRBD2 identical over 7 bases. This CDR3 spans 16 amino acids. V lost 2 bases, J lost 4 bases, and 11 bases stayed unmatched. Per germline, CDR1 MNHNS and CDR2 SASEGT. CDR3 region: CASSEWASGGRYEQYF. CDR3 DNA: TGTGCCAGCAGTGAATGGGCTAGCGGAGGAAGATACGAGCAGTACTTC.

The rearrangement links TRBV6-5 to TRBJ2-1; D is unresolved. Trimming took 2 bases from V and 4 from J, leaving 12 bases between them. The V gene's germline CDR1 is MNHEY and CDR2 SVGAGI. The CDR3 runs to 15 residues. Here the CDR3 DNA reads TGTGCCAGCAGTTACGGCGGCCCCAAATACAATGAGCAGTTCTTC. This translates into CASSYGGPKYNEQFF.

The rearrangement links TRBV7-8 to TRBJ1-5; 7 bases match TRBD1. The CDR3 runs 16 residues. V shed 0 bases and J 4 bases; nucleotides not matched to a gene: 6. Looked up from germline, CDR1 is SGHVS and CDR2 is FQNEAQ. The CDR3 reads CASSLASGQFNQPQHF. The CDR3 DNA sequence: TGTGCCAGCAGCTTAGCGTCGGGACAGTTTAATCAGCCCCAGCATTTT.

The chain recombines TRBV5-1 with TRBJ2-7; 8 bases are a match to TRBD1. Per germline, CDR1 SGHRS and CDR2 YFSETQ. V lost 4 bases, J lost 3 bases, and 6 bases stayed unmatched. This CDR3 comprises 14 residues. CDR3 sequence reads: CASSPTGGFYEQYF. The CDR3 bases are TGCGCCAGCAGCCCCACAGGGGGATTCTACGAGCAGTACTTC. The whole variable domain, filled in from reference TRBV5-1 and TRBJ2-7, reads KAGVTQTPRYLIKTRGQQVTLSCSPISGHRSVSWYQQTPGQGLQFLFEYFSETQRNKGNFPGRFSGRQFSNSRSEMNVSTLELGDSALYLCASSPTGGFYEQYFGPGTRLTVT.

The chain recombines TRBV9 with TRBJ2-5; D ambiguous. The CDR3 length is 15 residues. CDR1 is SGDLS, CDR2 YYNGEE, per germline. Deletions cut 3 bases from V and 2 bases from J, with 14 bases between. The CDR3 sequence: CASSETSGLQETQYF. The CDR3 region has the DNA TGTGCCAGCAGCGAAACCTCCGGGCTACAAGAGACCCAGTACTTC.

The chain recombines TRBV29-1 with TRBJ1-2; no clear D gene. This CDR3 region has 12 residues. Germline V gene lookup returns CDR1 SQVTM and CDR2 ANQGSEA. With 5 bases removed from V and 4 bases from J, the gap between germline ends came to 11 bases. CDR3 protein: CSVSHAAYGYTF. As DNA, the CDR3 is TGCAGCGTTTCCCACGCCGCCTATGGCTACACCTTC.

The gene calls are TRBV11-2 and TRBJ2-1; no definite D call. This CDR3 has 17 residues. V was clipped by 3 bases and J by 8 bases, with 23 bases between them. Germline values: CDR1 SGHAT, CDR2 FQNNGV. This CDR3 is CASSLPPRALRWDEQFF. In DNA form, the CDR3 reads TGTGCCAGCAGCTTGCCACCGCGAGCCTTAAGGTGGGATGAGCAGTTCTTC.

This chain connects TRBV19 to TRBJ2-7; D is unresolved. CDR3 length: 18 residues. Trimming removed 5 bases at V and 5 bases at J, with 28 bases between. Germline V gene lookup returns CDR1 LNHDA and CDR2 SQIVND (reference sequence). The CDR3 DNA follows: TGTGCCAGTAGTCCACGGATCCCCTTATCAAGTAGCCCCCACGAGCAGTACTTC. This codes for CASSPRIPLSSSPHEQYF.

This chain links TRBV5-5 with TRBJ2-7, with D unclear. There are 16 residues in the CDR3. From germline, CDR1 is SGHKS and CDR2 YYEKEE (reference sequence). Trimming cost V 0 bases and J 0 bases, with 13 bases left between them. The CDR3 nucleotides read TGTGCCAGCAGCTTGGTATCGGCTTCAAGCTCCTACGAGCAGTACTTC. It codes for CASSLVSASSSYEQYF.

The rearrangement links TRBV6-1 to TRBJ1-1, with D hard to call. Germline V lookup: CDR1 MNHNS, CDR2 SASEGT. CDR3 length equals 14 residues. The V end lost 7 bases, the J end lost 0 bases, and 12 bases lay between the germline ends. The DNA for the CDR3 is TGTGCCAGCACTTTGGGTCTGATGAACACTGAAGCTTTCTTT. This gives the protein CASTLGLMNTEAFF.

The CDR3 region is CASSEVGISGANVLTF. The DNA for the CDR3 is TGTGCCAGCAGTGAAGTTGGGATCTCTGGGGCCAACGTCCTGACTTTC. The chain links TRBV2 to TRBJ2-6; D not certain. V lost 1 base to trimming and J lost 0 bases, with 7 bases between them. The CDR3 spans 16 residues. Germline assignment: CDR1 SNHLY and CDR2 FYNNEI.

The rearrangement uses TRBV19 and TRBJ2-5, with D perhaps matching TRBD2 (6 bases). V was pared by 2 bases and J by 5 bases, with 15 bases between. The germline CDR1 and CDR2 sequences are LNHDA and SQIVND (reference sequence). The CDR3 contains 15 residues. The CDR3 nucleotides read TGTGCCAGTAGTATAATTGCCGCAGGAGGGGAGACCCAGTACTTC. As protein: CASSIIAAGGETQYF.